This passage covers 2 T cell receptor beta chains from one sample sequenced in a study of T cells in Graves' hyperthyroidism and ophthalmopathy. The investigators amplified TCR beta CDR3 regions from RNA transcripts. First-round RT-PCR with HTBI primers amplified the TCR CDR3 region. One entry per CDR3 protein results from TCRdb running MiXCR on the multiplex PCR reads. The repertoire has approximately 600,000 distinct CDR3 sequences, about 20% of them found once; the top ten carry roughly 30%. The sequenced sample was blood. The receptors come from a man aged 25 to 45 with Graves' ophthalmopathy.

This chain's CDR3 is CASSQESGLAGYYEQYF. In nucleotides, the CDR3 is TGCGCCAGCAGCCAAGAAAGCGGTTTGGCAGGGTACTACGAGCAGTACTTC. The chain combines TRBV4-3 with TRBJ2-7; D possibly uses TRBD1 or TRBD2 (5 bases each). In germline, CDR1 is LGHNA, CDR2 YSLEER. The V gene lost 0 bases and the J gene lost 3 bases, with 18 bases spanning the gap. There are 17 residues in the CDR3.

The chain uses TRBV20-1 and TRBJ2-1; 8 bases agree with TRBD2. V trimming: 3 bases; J trimming: 2 bases; junction bases outside the gene matches: 6. This CDR3 has 15 amino acids. In germline, CDR1 is DFQATT, CDR2 SNEGSKA (reference sequence). The CDR3 loop is CSASTGRGTYNEQFF. The DNA of the CDR3 is TGCAGTGCTAGCACCGGGAGGGGGACCTACAATGAGCAGTTCTTC.